The 5 T cell receptor beta chains listed next were all sequenced from one sample in a study of Ad26.COV2.S vaccination and SARS-CoV-2 variants. The repertoire was sequenced with immunoSEQ multiplex PCR; TCRdb's copy has only in-frame clones and lacks some. The sample includes about 320,000 clones, roughly 80% of them seen just once. The treatment: 15 to 20 received Ad26.COV2.S at low or high dose, single or two shots; 5 received placebo; per-sample allocation not given. Repertoires come from day 63 after the first vaccine or placebo injection. This specimen consisted of peripheral blood, obtained in a trial of Ad26.COV2.S vaccine versus placebo. The receptor source for this set is a person aged 18-60 years who received the Ad26.COV2.S COVID-19 vaccine or a placebo.

The CDR3 region is CASSRPGSTETQYF. CDR3 DNA: TGTGCCAGCAGCCGCCCAGGTTCTACGGAGACCCAGTACTTC. The chain employs TRBV7-2 and TRBJ2-5; D gene unclear. V lost 5 bases and J 5 bases, leaving 15 bases between the germline ends. This CDR3 is built from 14 residues. The germline gives CDR1 SGHTA, CDR2 FQGNSA.

The V gene is TRBV24-1, the J gene TRBJ2-1, with a possible D match to TRBD1 (6 bases). The V end lost 4 bases, the J end lost 2 bases, and 14 bases lay between the germline ends. There are 16 residues in the CDR3. In germline, CDR1 is KGHDR, CDR2 SFDVKD. This CDR3 is CATSDSDRSTYNEQFF. In DNA form, the CDR3 reads TGTGCCACCAGTGACTCTGACAGGAGCACCTACAATGAGCAGTTCTTC.

V is TRBV23-1 and J is TRBJ2-1; 7 bases map to TRBD2. TRBV23-1 belongs to the ORF category, with a function that is uncertain. The V gene end was trimmed by 0 bases and the J gene end by 8 bases; junction bases not matched to a gene: 4. This CDR3 contains 14 residues. CDR3 DNA sequence: TGCGCCAGCAGTCAATCGGAGCGGGACCATGAGCAGTTCTTC. Translating gives CASSQSERDHEQFF.

The rearrangement uses TRBV28 and TRBJ2-1, with no clear D. The V gene lost 3 bases and the J gene lost 1 base, with 7 bases spanning the gap. This CDR3 region has 14 residues. The germline V gene encodes CDR1 MDHEN and CDR2 SYDVKM. DNA of the CDR3: TGTGCCAGCAGTTTGGGCTGGTCCTACAATGAGCAGTTCTTC. This gives the protein CASSLGWSYNEQFF. The whole variable domain, remainder taken from reference TRBV28 and TRBJ2-1, is DVKVTQSSRYLVKRTGEKVFLECVQDMDHENMFWYRQDPGLGLRLIYFSYDVKMKEKGDIPEGYSVSREKKERFSLILESASTNQTSMYLCASSLGWSYNEQFFGPGTRLTVL.

This rearrangement joins TRBV30 to TRBJ1-1, with D possibly being TRBD1 (5 bases). CDR3 length equals 13 residues. V lost 1 base and J lost 1, with 7 bases in between. Looked up from germline, CDR1 is GTSNPN and CDR2 is SVGIG (reference sequence). The CDR3 DNA is TGTGCCTGGAGTGGACAGACGAACACTGAAGCTTTCTTT. This encodes CAWSGQTNTEAFF.